This TCR beta chain was documented in a study of T cell responses to AZD1222 COVID-19 vaccine (dated by TCRdb to 2020 to 2022). About the full investigation: Because spike-specific TCR depth and breadth did not differ between the two schedules, AZD1222 recipients who got a second dose at roughly 4 weeks were pooled with those who got a second dose at roughly 12 weeks. A total of 233 trial participants underwent TCR sequencing, of whom roughly 210 received two doses of AZD1222 and around 26 received two doses of the MenACWY control vaccine. Trial participants were enrolled by age into 18-55, 56-69 and 70-plus year subgroups, with approximately 150, 30 and 60 TCR-sequenced participants respectively. Beyond this particular receptor, the publication reports: Epitopes outside the regions mutated in the B.1.351 and B.1.1.7 variants were reportedly recognized by nearly half of the unique spike-specific TCRs. Participants were mostly white British, with more females than males. The authors suggested clonal diversity may have been underestimated. The whole spike protein was spanned by vaccine-associated CD4 TCRs, and dominant responses were seen in regions 160-218 and 743-854. In the small 56-69-year group, the increase in depth fell short of significance, most likely because of low power. No day 14 peak-response samples were available, so repertoires were characterized only after the peak T cell response. Spike-specific TCR breadth and depth rose significantly after two AZD1222 doses compared with day 0 and with MenACWY recipients. Conclusions about previously exposed vaccinees are limited, since just a handful of AZD1222 recipients were seropositive for SARS-CoV-2 at baseline.

Reading from cysteine to phenylalanine, the CDR3 counts 13 amino acids. The DNA shown is the 39-base CDR3, in frame from base 1. V loses 11 bases of germline sequence and J loses 5 bases, and the interval between the two ends is 19 bases. CDR1 SNHLY and CDR2 FYNNEI were looked up in the germline V gene. Regarding this clone: Its antigen target is currently unknown. Base qualities are not recorded, but no much larger clone differs from it by a single base.

The CDR3 regions of human TCRbeta chains were analyzed by immunosequencing. The study's processing was this. TCRs in the repertoires were matched against a reference library of SARS-CoV-2-specific TCRs that had been generated with the MIRA antigen-specificity platform. Breadth was defined as the fraction of unique TCRs that were SARS-CoV-2-associated, and depth was defined as the fraction of total T cells that were SARS-CoV-2-associated. Using the MIRA data, every spike-specific TCR was mapped to the spike region that the TCR reacted to and assigned to either a CD4 or a CD8 class. Log10-transformed breadth and depth values were compared by one-way ANOVA with Sidak's multiple comparisons tests. In TCRdb, the immuneACCESS table is reduced to in-frame sequences with V and J assigned. These tables do not hold every clone; where another copy was compared, an unresolved V gene accounts for under half, and the others remain unexplained. The V and J calls and clone size are taken from that table; D and trimming were inferred from the DNA. Recorded for this sample are 95,000 to 100,000 clones; 75% to 95% of them occurred a single time. The leading ten clones occupy roughly 1.4% of the sample.

The time point label here, explained by the study, means: baseline before first vaccination. Vaccinee samples came from UK trials COV001 and COV002, including a single-blind randomized controlled phase 2/3 trial of AZD1222 (ChAdOx1 nCoV-19) in healthy adults. For TCRbeta chain sequencing, PBMC samples were collected from trial participants at day 0 and at day 28 after the second dose. The specimen comprised peripheral blood, sampled on day 0 of AZD1222 vaccination. The receptor chain draws on TRBV2 and TRBJ2-7; tentative D gene TRBD2, with 6 bases matching. The TCR comes from an adult in good health. The DNA sequence is given as TGTGCCCCCAAACGGGGGTATAACGACGAGCAGTACTTC. Its protein is CAPKRGYNDEQYF.